This TCR beta chain is from a study of blood T cell repertoires in COVID-19 (TCRdb year 2020). A note on the overall study: The collaborator samples originated in the United States, Italy and Spain and spanned the acute and convalescent phases of COVID-19. The prospective study material was composed of cDNA or gDNA derived from T cells, B-cell-depleted T cells, or PBMCs. Deeply sampled blood TCRbeta repertoires from subjects exposed to, actively infected with, or recovered from COVID-19 were included in the dataset. A freely available public database, intended as a resource for researchers studying the immune response to SARS-CoV-2, is where the repertoires were released. Samples were obtained from the ongoing ImmuneRACE study (first 160 participants) and from over a thousand subjects provided by 6 global collaborators. The sample metadata nearly always contained a de-identified subject ID, COVID-19 status, age in years and sex. HLA class I and class II types, where available, came from metadata supplied by the sample provider rather than from assay-based typing. General study outcomes and caveats: Clinical and demographic metadata were provided uncurated, with the amount varying by source and participant.

The CDR3 runs 15 amino acids, cysteine and phenylalanine included. Solely the CDR3 DNA is kept, with 45 bases framed from the first base. Trimmed from V: 11 bases; trimmed from J: 1 base; junction bases lacking a gene match: 8. In the germline V gene, CDR1 corresponds to SGHAT and CDR2 to FQNNGV. TCRbeta CDR3 regions were amplified from genomic DNA by means of the immunoSEQ Assay, a bias-controlled multiplex PCR. The original methods were these. The number of nucleated cells in each sample was estimated by amplification of reference gene primers within the assay. To quantify the absolute abundance of each unique TCRbeta CDR3 rearrangement, sequence reads were collapsed and filtered. For each sample, productive Simpson clonality was calculated as the square root of Simpson's diversity index over productive rearrangements. What TCRdb holds here is the immuneACCESS table cut down to in-frame rearrangements. Part of the clones is not present; checked against another copy, under half of the missing clones reflect an unresolved V gene, and the others are unexplained. The DNA gave D and trimming, while V, J and clone size come from that table. The sample table records roughly 250,000 clones; around 88% of these occur just once. Approximately 1.2% of the sample lies in the top ten.

As regards this clone: The clone's antigen remains unknown. Base qualities are not provided; no much larger clone lies one nucleotide away.

Enrolling through a virtual design, the prospective study's participants ranged in age from about 18 to 89 years and lived across some 22 United States geographic areas. In the prospective study, participants were assigned to cohorts based on the clinical history participants reported in a screening survey and a study questionnaire. Each participant in the prospective study had whole blood, serum and a nasopharyngeal or oropharyngeal swab collected by mobile phlebotomists. Over an approximately 2-month period, participants in the prospective study had the option of providing additional blood draws and questionnaires. Blood samples from the prospective study were shipped frozen or at room temperature prior to DNA extraction.

Sequenced material: PBMCs or T cells enriched from blood (not recorded which). This chain is built from TRBV11-2 and TRBJ2-1; 10 nucleotides in the junction match TRBD2. The receptor comes from a woman between 35 and 50 years old with acute COVID-19. The CDR3 here reads CAVQREGWSYNEQFF. The DNA is as follows: TGTGCCGTCCAGCGGGAGGGTTGGTCCTACAATGAGCAGTTCTTC.